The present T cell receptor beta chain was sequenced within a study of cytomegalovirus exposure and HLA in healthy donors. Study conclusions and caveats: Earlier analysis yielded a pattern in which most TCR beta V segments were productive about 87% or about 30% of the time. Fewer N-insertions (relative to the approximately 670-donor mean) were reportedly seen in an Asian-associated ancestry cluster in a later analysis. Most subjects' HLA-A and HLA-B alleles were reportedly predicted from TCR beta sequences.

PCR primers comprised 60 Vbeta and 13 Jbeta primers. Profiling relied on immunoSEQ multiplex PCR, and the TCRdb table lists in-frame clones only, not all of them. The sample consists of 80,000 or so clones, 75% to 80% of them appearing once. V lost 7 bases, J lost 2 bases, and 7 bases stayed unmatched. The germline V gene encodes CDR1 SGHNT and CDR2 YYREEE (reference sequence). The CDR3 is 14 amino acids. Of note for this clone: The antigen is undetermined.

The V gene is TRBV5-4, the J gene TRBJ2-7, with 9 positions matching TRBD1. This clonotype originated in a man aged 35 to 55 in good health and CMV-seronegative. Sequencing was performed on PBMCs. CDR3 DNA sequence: TGTGCCAGCTTCCCCGGGACAGGGCCCTACGAGCAGTACTTC. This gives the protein CASFPGTGPYEQYF.